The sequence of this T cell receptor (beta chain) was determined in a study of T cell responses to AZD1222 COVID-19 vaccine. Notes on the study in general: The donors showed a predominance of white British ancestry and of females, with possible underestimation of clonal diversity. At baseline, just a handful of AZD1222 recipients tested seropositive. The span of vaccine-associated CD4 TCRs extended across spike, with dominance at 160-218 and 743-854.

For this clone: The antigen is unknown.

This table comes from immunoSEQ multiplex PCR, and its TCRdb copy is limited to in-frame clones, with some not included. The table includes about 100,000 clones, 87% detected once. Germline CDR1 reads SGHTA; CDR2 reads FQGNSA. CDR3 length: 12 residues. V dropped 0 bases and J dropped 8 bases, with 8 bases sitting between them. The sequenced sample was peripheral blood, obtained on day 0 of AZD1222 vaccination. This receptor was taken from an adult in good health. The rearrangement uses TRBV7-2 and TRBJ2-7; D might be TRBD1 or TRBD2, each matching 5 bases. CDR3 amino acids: CASSLALGQQYF. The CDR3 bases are TGTGCCAGCAGCTTAGCGCTGGGACAGCAGTACTTC.